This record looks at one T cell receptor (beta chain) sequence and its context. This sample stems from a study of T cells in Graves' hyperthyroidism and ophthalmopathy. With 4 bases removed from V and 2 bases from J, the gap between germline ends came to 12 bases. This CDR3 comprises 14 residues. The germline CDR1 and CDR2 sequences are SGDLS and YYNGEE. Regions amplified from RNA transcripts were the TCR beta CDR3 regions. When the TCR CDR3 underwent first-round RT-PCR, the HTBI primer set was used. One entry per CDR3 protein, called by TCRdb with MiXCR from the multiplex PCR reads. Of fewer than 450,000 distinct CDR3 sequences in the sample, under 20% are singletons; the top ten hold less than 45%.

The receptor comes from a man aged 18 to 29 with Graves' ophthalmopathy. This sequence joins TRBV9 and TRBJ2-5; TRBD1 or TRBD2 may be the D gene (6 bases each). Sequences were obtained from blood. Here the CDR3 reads CASSKQGGQETQYF. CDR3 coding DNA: TGTGCCAGCAGCAAACAGGGAGGACAAGAGACCCAGTACTTC.